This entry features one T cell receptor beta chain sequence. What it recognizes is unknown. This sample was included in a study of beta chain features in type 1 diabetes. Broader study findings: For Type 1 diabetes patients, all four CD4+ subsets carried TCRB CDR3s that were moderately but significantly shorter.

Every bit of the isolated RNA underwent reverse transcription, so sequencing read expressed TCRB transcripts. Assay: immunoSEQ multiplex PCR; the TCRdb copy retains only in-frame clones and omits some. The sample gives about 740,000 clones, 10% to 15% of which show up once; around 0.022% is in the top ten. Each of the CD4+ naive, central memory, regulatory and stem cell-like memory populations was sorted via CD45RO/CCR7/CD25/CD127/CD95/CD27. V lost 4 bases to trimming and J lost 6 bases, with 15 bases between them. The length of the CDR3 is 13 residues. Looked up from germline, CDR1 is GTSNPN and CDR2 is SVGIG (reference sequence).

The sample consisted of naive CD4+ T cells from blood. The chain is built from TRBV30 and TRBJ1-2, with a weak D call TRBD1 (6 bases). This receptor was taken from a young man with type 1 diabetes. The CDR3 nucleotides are TGTGCCTGGAATGTAGGGGGACCGGATGGCTACACCTTC. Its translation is CAWNVGGPDGYTF.